These 9 T cell receptor beta chains were all obtained from the same sample, sequenced in a study of T-cell reconstitution after alpha-beta-depleted transplantation in children. Preparation of the TCRbeta library was carried out with unique molecular identifiers. TCRdb re-called the PCR reads with MiXCR, one entry per CDR3 protein. The repertoire holds 380,000 or so distinct CDR3 sequences, about 14% seen once, with around 4.1% in the top ten. The specimen comprised PBMCs, sampled from the stem cell graft. The source of these receptors is a human donor who donated a stem cell graft to a child with Fanconi anemia.

The table lists this clonotype with a few counts. This sequence joins TRBV14 and TRBJ2-7, with D uncertain. This CDR3 contains 13 residues. V lost 1 base and J lost 3, with 7 bases in between. Germline V lookup: CDR1 SGHDN, CDR2 FVKESK. CDR3 loop: CASSQASVYEQYF. CDR3 coding DNA: TGTGCCAGCAGCCAAGCTTCCGTCTACGAGCAGTACTTC.

This clonotype has more than one count but fewer than ten. The chain links TRBV6-1 to TRBJ2-7, with unresolved D. CDR1 is MNHNS and CDR2 is SASEGT in the germline V gene. CDR3 length: 13 residues. Trimming took 6 bases from V and 1 from J, leaving 10 bases between them. CDR3 nucleotide sequence: TGTGCCAGCAGCAGACTTGAGTCCTACGAGCAGTACTTC. This encodes CASSRLESYEQYF.

The chain combines TRBV4-3 with TRBJ1-1; no firm D call. Trimming shortened V by 4 bases and J by 3 bases, and 15 bases separated the two germline ends. Germline V CDR1 and CDR2: LGHNA, YSLEER. This CDR3 contains 15 residues. The CDR3 reads CASSLSPEEDTEAFF. The CDR3 coding sequence is TGCGCCAGCAGCCTAAGCCCGGAGGAGGACACTGAAGCTTTCTTT.

V usage is TRBV7-9 and J usage is TRBJ2-5; D is perhaps TRBD1 (5 bases). CDR3 length: 16 amino acids. The germline gives CDR1 SEHNR, CDR2 FQNEAQ (reference sequence). The germline V and J ends were trimmed by 5 bases and 1 base, with 17 bases remaining between them. DNA for the CDR3: TGTGCCAGCAGCCTAGGGGCCCCTCTAAGCCAAGAGACCCAGTACTTC. This gives the protein CASSLGAPLSQETQYF.

This clonotype was seen many times. V usage is TRBV5-1 and J usage is TRBJ2-2, with D unresolved. CDR1 is SGHRS, CDR2 YFSETQ, per germline. The CDR3 runs 15 residues. V dropped 1 base and J dropped 4 bases, with 11 bases sitting between them. The CDR3 loop is CASSLTLGSTGELFF. In nucleotides, the CDR3 is TGCGCCAGCAGCTTGACCCTCGGTAGCACCGGGGAGCTGTTTTTT.

This chain uses TRBV20-1 with TRBJ2-2; 7 bases agree with TRBD2. With V trimmed by 5 bases and J by 0 bases, 0 bases remained unmatched. Germline values: CDR1 DFQATT, CDR2 SNEGSKA (reference sequence). CDR3 length: 13 residues. The CDR3 region has the DNA TGCAGTGCTGGACTAGCGAACACCGGGGAGCTGTTTTTT. Its translation is CSAGLANTGELFF.

V is TRBV2 and J is TRBJ1-2; 7 bases are shared with TRBD1. Germline V gives CDR1 SNHLY, CDR2 FYNNEI. The CDR3 covers 13 residues. V was pared by 5 bases and J by 7 bases, with 7 bases of the junction left unmatched. Here the CDR3 reads CASSFEGAGGYTF. DNA of the CDR3: TGTGCCAGCAGTTTTGAGGGGGCAGGTGGCTACACCTTC.

Notes on this clonotype: Just one base apart from a much larger clone, this may be a read error. This chain links TRBV28 with TRBJ1-2, with unresolved D. The CDR3 totals 11 residues. Per the germline V gene, CDR1 is MDHEN and CDR2 is SYDVKM. Trimming shortened V by 6 bases and J by 0 bases, and 2 bases separated the two germline ends. The CDR3 DNA is TGTGCCAGCAGGTCTAACTATGGCTACACCTTC. Translation: CASRSNYGYTF.

V is TRBV20-1 and J is TRBJ2-7, with TRBD1 identical over 8 bases. Germline V lookup: CDR1 DFQATT, CDR2 SNEGSKA (reference sequence). V lost 5 bases, J lost 0 bases, and 6 bases stayed unmatched. The CDR3 is 14 residues long. The CDR3 DNA is TGCAGTGCTGCCCGGGACAGGAGCTCCTACGAGCAGTACTTC. It specifies CSAARDRSSYEQYF.